One and the same sample provided the 9 T cell receptor beta chains below, sequenced in a study of post-analysis software for immune sequencing data (dated by TCRdb to 2013 to 2016). Overall study results and their limits: Roughly 5 TRBV segments, including TRBV5-6, TRBV5-1 and TRBV20-1, were significantly more frequent in patients than controls.

Their target antigens are unknown. The method was PCR. The reads were generated on an Illumina HiSeq 2500. To reduce PCR and sequencing biases, unique molecular identifiers were built into the TCR beta cDNA libraries. TCRdb's own reprocessing of the public reads used fastp at Q25 and MiXCR and kept productive beta chains. One record per CDR3 amino acid sequence lists the most common genes and DNA. For this sample the table gives fewer than 850,000 distinct CDR3 sequences, of which roughly 30% were detected only once. In total, the top ten clones hold 0.5% to 0.6% of the sample. Input material: blood. The receptors were sampled from a girl aged 10-17 years with multiple sclerosis.

This clonotype was picked up a small number of times. This chain links TRBV20-1 with TRBJ2-1, with no clear D. Trimming took 3 bases from V and 12 from J, leaving 12 bases between them. Germline values: CDR1 DFQATT, CDR2 SNEGSKA (reference sequence). CDR3 length: 11 residues. The CDR3 sequence: CSARQPMRQFF. In nucleotides, the CDR3 is TGCAGTGCTAGGCAGCCAATGAGGCAGTTCTTC.

This chain connects TRBV20-1 to TRBJ1-2; possible D gene TRBD1, 6 bases. The CDR3 covers 14 residues. The ends were cut back, 4 bases at V and 4 bases at J, with 16 bases in the middle. Germline CDR1 and CDR2: DFQATT and SNEGSKA (reference sequence). The chain's CDR3 is CSAIIQGSLYGYTF. For the CDR3, the DNA is TGCAGTGCTATAATCCAGGGGAGCCTCTATGGCTACACCTTC.

J is TRBJ2-6 and V is TRBV6-5; 7 bases fit TRBD2. The length of the CDR3 is 16 residues. Germline CDR1 MNHEY, CDR2 SVGAGI. With V trimmed by 6 bases and J by 0 bases, 5 bases remained unmatched. The CDR3 nucleotides read TGTGCCAGCAGATTGGGAGGGCTCTCTGGGGCCAACGTCCTGACTTTC. It encodes CASRLGGLSGANVLTF.

This clonotype was found a few times. The V call is TRBV20-1, the J call TRBJ2-4; no clear D gene. The length of the CDR3 is 15 residues. V was shortened by 3 bases and J by 0 bases, with 12 bases between the two germline ends. Germline CDR1 is DFQATT and CDR2 is SNEGSKA (reference sequence). The CDR3 DNA sequence: TGCAGTGCTAGGTTGCGCGGCTTAGCCAAAAACATTCAGTACTTC. It codes for CSARLRGLAKNIQYF.

The gene calls are TRBV28 and TRBJ2-7; no reliable D call. This CDR3 is 15 amino acids long. Per germline, CDR1 MDHEN and CDR2 SYDVKM. V was pared by 3 bases and J by 2 bases, with 14 bases between. The CDR3: CASSFGLGTTYEQYF. DNA for the CDR3: TGTGCCAGCAGTTTCGGGCTGGGAACCACCTACGAGCAGTACTTC.

The genes are TRBV7-8 and TRBJ1-5; 10 bases are a match to TRBD1. The CDR3 covers 15 residues. CDR1 and CDR2 from the germline V gene are SGHVS and FQNEAQ. Unmatched junction bases numbered 6, after V lost 4 bases and J lost 6 bases. DNA of the CDR3: TGTGCCAGCAGCTACGGGACAGGGGTATCTCAGCCCCAGCATTTT. Translation gives CASSYGTGVSQPQHF.

There are a few counts of this clonotype. V is TRBV4-2 and J is TRBJ1-2, with D possibly being TRBD1 (6 bases). Germline loops: CDR1 LGHNA, CDR2 YNFKEQ. The V end lost 4 bases, the J end lost 0 bases, and 15 bases lay between the germline ends. CDR3 length: 16 amino acids. The CDR3 DNA follows: TGTGCCAGCAGCCTCTCCCTCGGACAGACTAACTATGGCTACACCTTC. It encodes CASSLSLGQTNYGYTF.

This clonotype was seen a few times. J is TRBJ1-2 and V is TRBV20-1; possible D gene TRBD1, 5 bases. The CDR3 runs 15 residues. Deletions cut 6 bases from V and 8 bases from J, with 25 bases between. Germline CDR1 reads DFQATT; CDR2 reads SNEGSKA (reference sequence). DNA of the CDR3: TGCAGTGCCGATCCTGGGGGACTACCGTTCTCGGGCTACACCTTC. As protein: CSADPGGLPFSGYTF.

The V and J genes are TRBV28 and TRBJ2-6; perhaps TRBD2 as D (6 bases). The V and J ends lost 6 bases and 6 bases respectively, with 15 bases between them. CDR3 length equals 15 residues. CDR1 and CDR2 from the germline V gene are MDHEN and SYDVKM. In nucleotides, the CDR3 is TGTGCCAGCAGGAGCTGGGGGGTCGTGGCCAACGTCCTGACTTTC. It encodes CASRSWGVVANVLTF.